Following are 16 T cell receptor beta chains from one sample sequenced in a study of CD8 T cells in Susac syndrome. The RNA input was roughly 0.45 to 1 ug, and it was reverse transcribed with random hexamers. From the immunoSEQ multiplex PCR reads, TCRdb called clonotypes with MiXCR, one entry per CDR3 protein. The sample has approximately 160,000 distinct CDR3 sequences; approximately 94% are singletons. Sequencing was done on a sample of CD4+ T cells from PBMCs. The receptor source for this set is a human donor with Susac syndrome.

The chain couples TRBV9 to TRBJ2-1; the match to TRBD2 covers 8 bases. This CDR3 has 16 residues. V trimming: 0 bases; J trimming: 1 base; junction bases outside the gene matches: 3. Germline V CDR1 and CDR2: SGDLS, YYNGEE. This CDR3 is CASSVDAGGSYNEQFF. The CDR3 DNA is TGTGCCAGCAGCGTAGATGCGGGAGGATCCTACAATGAGCAGTTCTTC.

V and J are TRBV15 and TRBJ2-1; D is unresolved. Trimming removed 0 bases at V and 0 bases at J, with 6 bases between. The germline gives CDR1 LNHNV, CDR2 YYDKDF (reference sequence). The CDR3 spans 15 residues. In nucleotides, the CDR3 is TGTGCCACCAGCAGAGATAAGAGCTCCTACAATGAGCAGTTCTTC. Protein: CATSRDKSSYNEQFF. The complete variable domain, with remaining parts taken from reference TRBV15 and TRBJ2-1, reads DAMVIQNPRYQVTQFGKPVTLSCSQTLNHNVMYWYQQKSSQAPKLLFHYYDKDFNNEADTPDNFQSRRPNTSFCFLDIRSPGLGDTAMYLCATSRDKSSYNEQFFGPGTRLTVL.

The genes are TRBV10-3 and TRBJ1-2; maybe TRBD1 (5 bases). The CDR3 consists of 13 residues. With 3 bases removed from V and 10 bases from J, the gap between germline ends came to 15 bases. Germline-derived CDR1 and CDR2 are ENHRY and SYGVKD. The CDR3 is CAISEWRDAIYTF. In DNA form, the CDR3 reads TGTGCCATCAGTGAATGGAGGGACGCTATCTACACCTTC.

V gene TRBV6-6 combines with J gene TRBJ2-3, with D tentatively TRBD2 (5 bases). CDR1 is MNHNY, CDR2 SVGAGI, per germline (reference sequence). The germline V and J ends were trimmed by 3 bases and 6 bases, with 13 bases remaining between them. This CDR3 has 14 amino acids. CDR3 region: CASSYSSFSDTQYF. As DNA, the CDR3 is TGTGCCAGCAGTTATTCTAGCTTTTCGGATACGCAGTATTTT.

This clonotype was seen a single time. The chain combines TRBV29-1 with TRBJ1-1, with D unclear. From germline, CDR1 is SQVTM and CDR2 ANQGSEA. Trimming pared 4 bases from V and 2 bases from J, leaving 11 bases between. The CDR3 is 13 amino acids. In nucleotides, the CDR3 is TGCAGCGTTGTTGGGCCGAAAAACACTGAAGCTTTCTTT. This codes for CSVVGPKNTEAFF. The complete variable domain, with remaining parts taken from reference TRBV29-1 and TRBJ1-1, reads SAVISQKPSRDICQRGTSLTIQCQVDSQVTMMFWYRQQPGQSLTLIATANQGSEATYESGFVIDKFPISRPNLTFSTLTVSNMSPEDSSIYLCSVVGPKNTEAFFGQGTRLTVV.

The chain carries TRBV29-1 and TRBJ1-1; tentatively, D is TRBD1 (5 bases). V shed 5 bases and J shed 6 bases, with 19 bases lying between them. This CDR3 spans 14 amino acids. Per the germline V gene, CDR1 is SQVTM and CDR2 is ANQGSEA. The CDR3 nucleotides read TGCAGCGTTCGACACGCTGGCAGGGAAGCTGAAGCTTTCTTT. Translating gives CSVRHAGREAEAFF.

This sequence joins TRBV10-3 and TRBJ1-6; maybe TRBD1 (5 bases). V was shortened by 7 bases and J by 8 bases, with 15 bases between the two germline ends. The germline CDR1 and CDR2 sequences are ENHRY and SYGVKD. There are 14 residues in the CDR3. CDR3 nucleotide sequence: TGTGCCATCACCGAGCGACAGACGGATTCACCCCTCCACTTT. This codes for CAITERQTDSPLHF.

This clonotype appeared once. The genes are TRBV4-2 and TRBJ2-5; 11 bases are a match to TRBD2. The germline gives CDR1 LGHNA, CDR2 YNFKEQ. V lost 0 bases and J lost 3; bases outside the gene matches: 6. The CDR3 extends over 17 amino acids. The CDR3 loop reads CASSQDRTSGGEETQYF. Here the CDR3 DNA reads TGTGCCAGCAGCCAAGACCGCACTAGCGGGGGCGAAGAGACCCAGTACTTC.

The V gene is TRBV2, the J gene TRBJ2-1, with a possible D match to TRBD2 (5 bases). Germline V CDR1 and CDR2: SNHLY, FYNNEI. The CDR3 is 15 amino acids. V lost 2 bases and J lost 5, with 13 bases in between. CDR3 nucleotide sequence: TGTGCCAGCAGTGAAAGGGAGCTCCAGAACAATGAGCAGTTCTTC. Encoded protein: CASSERELQNNEQFF.

In its sample, this clonotype was seen once. V is TRBV12-3 or TRBV12-4 and J is TRBJ1-6; tentative D call: TRBD1 (6 bases). CDR3 length: 13 amino acids. Trimming stripped 6 bases from V and 10 bases from J, with 13 bases between. The CDR3 DNA follows: TGTGCCAGCAGAACCGGGACACACTCACCCCTCCACTTT. Translated: CASRTGTHSPLHF.

J is TRBJ1-4 and V is TRBV28, with D hard to call. Germline CDR1 reads MDHEN; CDR2 reads SYDVKM. This CDR3 comprises 13 residues. Trimming stripped 4 bases from V and 8 bases from J, with 11 bases between. CDR3 amino acids: CASSSQLREKLFF. The DNA of the CDR3 is TGTGCCAGCAGTTCACAGTTGCGGGAAAAACTGTTTTTT.

V is TRBV12-3 or TRBV12-4 and J is TRBJ2-3, with D possibly matching TRBD1 (6 bases). Deletions cut 5 bases from V and 4 bases from J, with 13 bases between. The CDR3 is 14 amino acids. CDR3 residues: CASSRQGRADTQYF. Here the CDR3 DNA reads TGTGCCAGCAGTAGGCAGGGGAGAGCAGATACGCAGTATTTT.

This clonotype was seen a single time. The J gene is TRBJ1-4, the V gene TRBV6-5, with a weak D call TRBD1 (6 bases). With 4 bases removed from V and 13 bases from J, the gap between germline ends came to 16 bases. Germline V lookup: CDR1 MNHEY, CDR2 SVGAGI. This CDR3 has 13 residues. The CDR3 DNA reads TGTGCCAGCAGTTCCAGGGGTGGATTCGGACTGTTTTTT. Residues: CASSSRGGFGLFF.

The genes are TRBV28 and TRBJ2-7, with TRBD1 matching over 7 bases. The CDR3 consists of 11 residues. V lost 7 bases, J lost 6 bases, and 3 bases stayed unmatched. Per germline, CDR1 MDHEN and CDR2 SYDVKM. This chain's CDR3 is CASTDRAEQYF. Here the CDR3 DNA reads TGTGCCAGCACCGACAGGGCCGAGCAGTACTTC. Using reference TRBV28 and TRBJ2-7 for the parts outside the CDR3, the full variable domain is DVKVTQSSRYLVKRTGEKVFLECVQDMDHENMFWYRQDPGLGLRLIYFSYDVKMKEKGDIPEGYSVSREKKERFSLILESASTNQTSMYLCASTDRAEQYFGPGTRLTVT.

This chain joins TRBV4-2 and TRBJ1-2, with 8 bases that match TRBD1. Germline V gene data show CDR1 as LGHNA and CDR2 as YNFKEQ. V was clipped by 4 bases and J by 8 bases; unmatched bases: 15. This CDR3 is built from 16 residues. CDR3 sequence reads: CASSPLRGTGGDGYTF. For the CDR3, the DNA is TGTGCCAGCAGCCCCCTACGGGGGACAGGTGGAGACGGCTACACCTTC.

This sequence joins TRBV4-3 and TRBJ2-6, with TRBD1 matching 11 bases. The V gene's germline CDR1 is LGHNA and CDR2 YSLEER. This CDR3 is 21 amino acids long. V was pared by 0 bases and J by 2 bases, with 12 bases of the junction left unmatched. The chain's CDR3 is CASSQEDVMPGQGAGANVLTF. CDR3 sequence (DNA): TGCGCCAGCAGCCAAGAAGATGTAATGCCGGGACAGGGGGCTGGGGCCAACGTCCTGACTTTC.